Ten or more counts support the clone carrying this T cell receptor (beta chain). What it binds is unknown. The data were obtained in a study of CD8 T cells in ankylosing spondylitis. TCRdb itself ran the 5' RACE reads through MiXCR, one entry per CDR3 protein. The sample shows some 450,000 distinct CDR3 sequences, over 15% of them seen only once. Findings and caveats of the study: A TCR beta motif of about eight highly homologous variants appeared characteristic of ankylosing spondylitis blood. Past research had described some motif variants in reactive arthritis synovial fluid and blood. Disease-linked clones reportedly concentrated significantly in matched ankylosing spondylitis synovial fluid.

The germline V gene encodes CDR1 DFQATT and CDR2 SNEGSKA (reference sequence). Trimming stripped 7 bases from V and 1 base from J, with 6 bases between. CDR3 length: 11 residues. The clonotype comes from a male donor with ankylosing spondylitis. The V call is TRBV20-1, the J call TRBJ2-3, with D perhaps given as TRBD1 or TRBD2 (5 bases each). Sample: blood, either unsorted or a sorted T cell fraction (not recorded which). In DNA, the CDR3 is TGCAGTGGAGGGGGCACAGATACGCAGTATTTT. It yields the protein CSGGGTDTQYF.